These T cell receptor beta chains were read from a single sample in a study of post-analysis software for immune sequencing data. Each CDR3 protein is one row after TCRdb ran MiXCR on the PCR reads. The sample includes approximately 440,000 distinct CDR3 sequences, 40% to 55% of them seen just once. The sequencing sample was made of blood. Receptors were obtained from a girl aged 5 to 17 with multiple sclerosis. CDR3s leave out the opening cysteine and the closing phenylalanine or tryptophan.

v_call	j_call	cdr3_aa
TRBV20-1	TRBJ1-2	SVRQGASGYT
TRBV6-2/TRBV6-3	TRBJ1-2	ASSRGQYYGYT
TRBV3-1	TRBJ2-5	ASSQVGAEPAETQY
TRBV7-9	TRBJ2-6	ANSRTGSSGANVLT
TRBV27	TRBJ2-1	ASRDRASGEQF
TRBV7-2	TRBJ1-1	ASSTTSSEAF
TRBV20-1	TRBJ2-5	SATPTGETQY
TRBV29-1	TRBJ1-1	SAQGAGTEAF
TRBV4-1	TRBJ2-5	ASSQPRAAGKETQY
TRBV4-1	TRBJ2-4	ASSLGFIAKNIQY
TRBV28	TRBJ2-5	ASSLAGLALPGTQY
TRBV20-1	TRBJ1-2	SARLDRQGYGYT
TRBV4-1	TRBJ2-1	ASSQGLAGVLSYNEQF
TRBV4-1	TRBJ2-7	ASSQDRGNYEQY
TRBV12-3/TRBV12-4	TRBJ1-2	ASSLGGTSGYT
TRBV6-2/TRBV6-3	TRBJ2-1	ASTWTVYYNEQF
TRBV27	TRBJ2-7	ASSLAPGLGTYEQY
TRBV10-3	TRBJ2-5	AISEVGAGLGPETQY
TRBV18	TRBJ1-2	ASSRQDLFYGYT
TRBV29-1	TRBJ2-3	STNTDTQY
TRBV19	TRBJ1-5	ASSPRDRASNQPQH
TRBV20-1	TRBJ2-2	SARLETGELF
TRBV10-3	TRBJ2-1	AISEGFSSYNEQF
TRBV6-5	TRBJ2-1	ASSYSPGGETYNEQF
TRBV14	TRBJ2-3	ASSLVGQYTQY
TRBV4-1	TRBJ1-1	ASSQRARGNTEAF
TRBV29-1	TRBJ2-2	SVEVGRTNTGELF
TRBV7-9	TRBJ1-4	ASSYATGVTNEKLF
TRBV6-5	TRBJ1-5	ASSSTSYQPQH
TRBV12-3/TRBV12-4	TRBJ2-5	ASSLGIGETQY
TRBV20-1	TRBJ2-7	SARPRGAYEQY
TRBV7-3	TRBJ1-6	ASSLTPLRNGGNSPLH
TRBV20-1	TRBJ2-1	SARDAGEGYEQF
TRBV4-1	TRBJ2-1	ASSQTGVLNNEQF
TRBV20-1	NA	SGLDGGSSDEQY
TRBV29-1	TRBJ1-2	SVDLTKKGGYGCT
TRBV20-1	TRBJ2-7	SARGGLASTYEQY
TRBV29-1	TRBJ1-2	RAGGLGGYT
TRBV9	TRBJ2-3	ASSANWGADTQY
TRBV10-2	TRBJ2-7	ASSEQGHYEQY
TRBV2	TRBJ2-1	ASSDHNEQF